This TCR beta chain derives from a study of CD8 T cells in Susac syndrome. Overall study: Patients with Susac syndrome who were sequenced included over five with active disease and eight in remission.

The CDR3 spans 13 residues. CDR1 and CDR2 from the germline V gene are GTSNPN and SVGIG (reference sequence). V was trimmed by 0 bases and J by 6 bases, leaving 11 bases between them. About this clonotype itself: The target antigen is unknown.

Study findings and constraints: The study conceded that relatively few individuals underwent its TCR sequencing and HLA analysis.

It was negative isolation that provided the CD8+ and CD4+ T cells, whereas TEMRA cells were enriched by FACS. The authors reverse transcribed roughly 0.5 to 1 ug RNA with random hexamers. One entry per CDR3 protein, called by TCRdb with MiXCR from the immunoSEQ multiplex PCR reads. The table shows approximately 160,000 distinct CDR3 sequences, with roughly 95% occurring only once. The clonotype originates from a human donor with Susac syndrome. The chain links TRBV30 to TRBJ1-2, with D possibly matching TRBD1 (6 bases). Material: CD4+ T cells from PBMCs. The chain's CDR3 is CAWSVRRGNGYTF. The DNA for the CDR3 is TGTGCCTGGAGTGTACGAAGGGGGAATGGCTACACCTTC.